This TCR beta chain was recovered during a study of cytomegalovirus exposure and HLA in healthy donors. CDR3 length: 14 residues. Trimming removed 7 bases from V and 7 bases from J, with 20 bases in between. CDR1 and CDR2 from the germline V gene are MNHNS and SASEGT. Use of 60 Vbeta and 13 Jbeta primers characterized the PCR. Here immunoSEQ multiplex PCR was the method, and the copy in TCRdb shows in-frame clones only, minus some. The sample comprises hundreds of thousands of clones, approximately 81% of which are singletons, and 2.9% rests with the top ten. The sample consisted of PBMCs. This sequence joins TRBV6-1 and TRBJ2-7, with D maybe TRBD2 (6 bases). The receptor was isolated from a young man in good health and CMV-seronegative. CDR3 bases: TGTGCCAGCATCTCGGGACTCCCAGTGGTTGAGCAGTACTTC. This sequence encodes CASISGLPVVEQYF.